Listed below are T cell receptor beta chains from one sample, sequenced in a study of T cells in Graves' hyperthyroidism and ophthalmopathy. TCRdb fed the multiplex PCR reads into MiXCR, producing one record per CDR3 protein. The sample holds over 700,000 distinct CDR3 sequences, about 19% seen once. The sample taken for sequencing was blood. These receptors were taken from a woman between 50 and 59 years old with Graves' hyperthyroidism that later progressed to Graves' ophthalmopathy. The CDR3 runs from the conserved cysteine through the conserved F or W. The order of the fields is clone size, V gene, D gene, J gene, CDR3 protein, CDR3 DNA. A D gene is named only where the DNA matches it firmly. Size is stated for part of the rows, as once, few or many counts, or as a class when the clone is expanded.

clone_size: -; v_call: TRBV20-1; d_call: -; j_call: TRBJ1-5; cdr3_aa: CSARGGARSNQPQHF; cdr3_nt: TGCAGTGCTAGAGGCGGGGCGCGGAGCAATCAGCCCCAGCATTTT
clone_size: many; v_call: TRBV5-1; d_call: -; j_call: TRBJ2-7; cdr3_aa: CASSFVTRGSYEQYF; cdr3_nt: TGCGCCAGCAGCTTTGTGACAAGGGGCTCCTACGAGCAGTACTTC
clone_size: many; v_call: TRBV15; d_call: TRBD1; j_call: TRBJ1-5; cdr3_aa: CATSGGQGGNQPQHF; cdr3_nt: TGTGCCACCAGCGGCGGACAGGGAGGGAATCAGCCCCAGCATTTT
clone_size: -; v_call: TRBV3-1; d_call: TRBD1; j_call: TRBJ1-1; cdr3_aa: CASRSRDRGNTEAFF; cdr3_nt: TGTGCCAGCAGATCGCGGGACAGGGGAAACACTGAAGCTTTCTTT
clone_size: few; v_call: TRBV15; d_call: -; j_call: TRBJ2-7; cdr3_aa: CATSRDQAGPLNEQYF; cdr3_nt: TGTGCCACCAGCAGAGATCAGGCAGGACCTTTGAACGAGCAGTACTTC
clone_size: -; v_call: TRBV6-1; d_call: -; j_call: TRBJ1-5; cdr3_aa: CASSKIPDRPQHF; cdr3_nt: TGTGCCAGCAGTAAGATACCGGACAGACCCCAGCATTTT
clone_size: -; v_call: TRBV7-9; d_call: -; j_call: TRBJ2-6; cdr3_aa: CASSPTQQGEGANVLTF; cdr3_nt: TGTGCCAGCAGCCCCACGCAACAGGGTGAGGGGGCCAACGTCCTGACTTTC
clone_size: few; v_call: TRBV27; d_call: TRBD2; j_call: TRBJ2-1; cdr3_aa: CASGTSGFYNEQFF; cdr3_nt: TGTGCCAGTGGTACTAGCGGGTTCTACAATGAGCAGTTCTTC
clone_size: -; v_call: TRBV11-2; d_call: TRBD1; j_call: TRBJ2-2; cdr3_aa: CASSLRQGPNTGELFF; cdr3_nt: TGTGCCAGCAGCTTAAGACAGGGCCCGAACACCGGGGAGCTGTTTTTT
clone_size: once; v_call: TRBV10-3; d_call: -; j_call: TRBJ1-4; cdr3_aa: CAARDGINEKLFF; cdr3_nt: TGTGCCGCCCGGGACGGAATAAATGAAAAACTGTTTTTT
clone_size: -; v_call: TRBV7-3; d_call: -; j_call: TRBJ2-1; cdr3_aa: CASSLIAGSFDNEQFF; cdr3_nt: TGTGCCAGCAGCTTAATTGCGGGGAGCTTTGACAATGAGCAGTTCTTC
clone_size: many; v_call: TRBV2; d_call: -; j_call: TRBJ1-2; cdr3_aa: CASSEGPNYGYTF; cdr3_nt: TGTGCCAGCAGTGAAGGACCAAACTATGGCTACACCTTC
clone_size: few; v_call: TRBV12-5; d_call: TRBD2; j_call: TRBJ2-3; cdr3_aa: CASGSPPGGIDTQYF; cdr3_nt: TGTGCTAGTGGTTCCCCTCCGGGGGGGATAGATACGCAGTATTTT
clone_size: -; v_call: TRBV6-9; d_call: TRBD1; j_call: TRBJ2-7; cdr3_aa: CASSWTGSRYEQYF; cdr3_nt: TGTGCCAGCAGTTGGACAGGGAGCCGCTACGAGCAGTACTTC
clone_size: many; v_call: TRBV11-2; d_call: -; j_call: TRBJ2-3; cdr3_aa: CASSLGVGGPDTQYF; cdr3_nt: TGTGCCAGCAGCTTAGGGGTGGGGGGCCCAGATACGCAGTATTTT
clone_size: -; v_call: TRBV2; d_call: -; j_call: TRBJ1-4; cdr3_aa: CASSERPPITNEKLFF; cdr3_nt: TGTGCCAGCAGTGAAAGGCCCCCCATAACTAATGAAAAACTGTTTTTT